The next 32 T cell receptor beta chains were all read from a single sample in a study of early T cells in non-severe SARS-CoV-2 infection. TCRdb re-analysed the 5' RACE reads in MiXCR, keeping a single row per CDR3 protein. The sample holds 120,000 or so distinct CDR3 sequences, 10% to 15% seen once. The material was whole blood, obtained at baseline. These receptors all stem from an adult who was a healthcare worker with PCR-confirmed SARS-CoV-2 infection or an uninfected control (not recorded which).

This clonotype turned up a few times. This CDR3 is CASSLQGRNYGYTF. In nucleotides, the CDR3 is TGTGCCAGCAGCTTACAGGGCCGAAACTATGGCTACACCTTC. The J gene is TRBJ1-2, the V gene TRBV5-5; the D gene is possibly TRBD1 (6 bases). The CDR3 is 14 residues long. Germline V gene sequence: CDR1 SGHKS, CDR2 YYEKEE (reference sequence). Trimming cost V 2 bases and J 2 bases, with 10 bases left between them.

This chain links TRBV29-1 with TRBJ1-1, with TRBD1 matching 9 bases. After removal of 2 bases from V and 5 bases from J, the junction contained 3 bases not matched to a gene. CDR1 and CDR2 from the germline V gene are SQVTM and ANQGSEA. The CDR3 is 13 residues long. The CDR3 sequence is CSVETDRGTEAFF. CDR3 in DNA: TGCAGCGTTGAAACGGACAGGGGAACTGAAGCTTTCTTT.

This rearrangement joins TRBV10-3 to TRBJ2-5, with D tentatively TRBD1 or TRBD2 (5 bases each). Germline V gives CDR1 ENHRY, CDR2 SYGVKD. The germline V and J ends were trimmed by 0 bases and 9 bases, with 14 bases remaining between them. The CDR3 spans 14 residues. The DNA of the CDR3 is TGTGCCATCAGTGAGTCGGAGGCAGGGAATGCCCAGTACTTC. The encoded protein is CAISESEAGNAQYF.

This clonotype was detected a few times. At one of its ends the junction is not consistent with the germline gene, which may arise from a read error. The chain uses TRBV6-1 and TRBJ1-1; 10 positions match TRBD1. The CDR3 runs to 18 residues. The germline V gene encodes CDR1 MNHNS and CDR2 SASEGT. The DNA of the CDR3 is TGTGCCAGCAGAGAAGGGACAGGGGAGTATAGGGTGAACACTGAAGCTTTCTTT. As protein: CASREGTGEYRVNTEAFF.

The rearrangement uses TRBV9 and TRBJ2-6; no definite D call. The CDR3 has 14 residues. V lost 2 bases, J lost 0 bases, and 3 bases lay in between. Looked up from germline, CDR1 is SGDLS and CDR2 is YYNGEE. CDR3 DNA: TGTGCCAGCAGCGTTCTCTCTGGGGCCAACGTCCTGACTTTC. Translated, it gives CASSVLSGANVLTF. Complete variable domain (other parts from reference TRBV9 and TRBJ2-6): DSGVTQTPKHLITATGQRVTLRCSPRSGDLSVYWYQQSLDQGLQFLIQYYNGEERAKGNILERFSAQQFPDLHSELNLSSLELGDSALYFCASSVLSGANVLTFGAGSRLTVL.

By share, this clonotype ranks as medium-sized. J is TRBJ2-1 and V is TRBV14; TRBD1 matches at 8 bases. The V and J ends lost 4 bases and 0 bases, in that order; junction bases with no gene match: 20. Germline V CDR1 and CDR2: SGHDN, FVKESK. There are 21 residues in the CDR3. For the CDR3, the DNA is TGTGCCAGCAGCCCGCGACGACAACTTCGGGACAGGCCGACCTCCTACAATGAGCAGTTCTTC. Translating it yields CASSPRRQLRDRPTSYNEQFF. The whole variable domain, remainder taken from reference TRBV14 and TRBJ2-1, is EAGVTQFPSHSVIEKGQTVTLRCDPISGHDNLYWYRRVMGKEIKFLLHFVKESKQDESGMPNNRFLAERTGGTYSTLKVQPAELEDSGVYFCASSPRRQLRDRPTSYNEQFFGPGTRLTVL.

This clonotype has only a few counts. The chain has TRBV27 and TRBJ1-6, with TRBD1 matching over 10 bases. J lost 10 bases, V lost 5 bases, and 5 bases had no gene match. The CDR3 sequence is 14 residues long. Germline loops: CDR1 MNHEY, CDR2 SMNVEV (reference sequence). Here the CDR3 reads CASSPWGQGSPLHF. As DNA, the CDR3 is TGTGCCAGCAGTCCATGGGGACAGGGGTCACCCCTCCACTTT.

This clonotype occurred many times. The V and J genes are TRBV7-3 and TRBJ1-1; unclear D gene. Germline CDR1 is SGHTA and CDR2 is FQGTGA. This CDR3 has 13 residues. V was clipped by 1 base and J by 7 bases, with 10 bases between them. CDR3: CASSLNREGEAFF. The CDR3 nucleotides are TGTGCCAGCAGCTTAAACCGTGAAGGTGAAGCTTTCTTT.

Concerning this clonotype: A junction boundary mismatches the germline segment, possibly from a read error. The chain joins TRBV3-1 to TRBJ2-7; the match to TRBD2 covers 10 bases. This CDR3 has 17 residues. Germline V gene lookup returns CDR1 LGHDT and CDR2 YNNKEL (reference sequence). DNA of the CDR3: TGTGCCAGCAGCCGACTGATTGGGGCTAGCGGGGGAGCCGAGCAGCACTTC. It specifies CASSRLIGASGGAEQHF.

The chain is built from TRBV5-1 and TRBJ1-1, with a tentative D call TRBD1 (5 bases). V lost 4 bases to trimming and J lost 4 bases, with 17 bases between them. Germline CDR1 and CDR2: SGHRS and YFSETQ. The CDR3 totals 15 residues. CDR3 sequence reads: CASSLRIDSTTEAFF. In DNA form, the CDR3 reads TGCGCCAGCAGCCTAAGGATAGACAGTACCACTGAAGCTTTCTTT. The entire variable domain, with the rest obtained from reference TRBV5-1 and TRBJ1-1, is as follows: KAGVTQTPRYLIKTRGQQVTLSCSPISGHRSVSWYQQTPGQGLQFLFEYFSETQRNKGNFPGRFSGRQFSNSRSEMNVSTLELGDSALYLCASSLRIDSTTEAFFGQGTRLTVV.

This clonotype showed up just a few times. J is TRBJ2-3 and V is TRBV6-5; 8 bases map to TRBD1. Germline CDR1 and CDR2: MNHEY and SVGAGI. Trimming at V came to 6 bases and at J to 4 bases, leaving 9 bases not matched to a gene. The CDR3 runs to 15 residues. The DNA of the CDR3 is TGTGCCAGCAGGTATCAGGGGGCGCCGTCAGATACGCAGTATTTT. Encoded protein: CASRYQGAPSDTQYF.

This clonotype was detected a few times. The chain has TRBV30 and TRBJ1-1; 8 nucleotides line up with TRBD1. The CDR3 is 14 residues long. With 4 bases clipped from V and 9 bases from J, the junction kept 13 bases outside the gene matches. Germline CDR1 and CDR2: GTSNPN and SVGIG (reference sequence). The DNA of the CDR3 is TGTGCCTGGATTTTGGGGACTAGACAGGGGAAAGCTTTCTTT. Its translation is CAWILGTRQGKAFF.

This clonotype has at least ten counts. V gene TRBV30 combines with J gene TRBJ2-7, with D uncertain. V lost 3 bases, J lost 5 bases, and 14 bases lay in between. This CDR3 region has 13 residues. Germline CDR1 is GTSNPN and CDR2 is SVGIG (reference sequence). In nucleotides, the CDR3 is TGTGCCTGGAGCCGGCCCCCGTCCCACGAGCAGTACTTC. Its translation is CAWSRPPSHEQYF.

Worth noting for this clonotype: A read error may be the cause here, since a much bigger clone is one base away. The chain links TRBV5-1 to TRBJ2-3; no definite D call. Per the germline V gene, CDR1 is SGHRS and CDR2 is YFSETQ. V was trimmed by 0 bases and J by 0 bases, leaving 5 bases between them. The CDR3 is 14 amino acids. CDR3 in DNA: TGCGCCAGCAGCTTGGTAGGCAGCACAGATACGCAGTATTTT. Translation: CASSLVGSTDTQYF.

V is TRBV6-5 and J is TRBJ1-6; the D is unclear. The length of the CDR3 is 14 residues. Germline values: CDR1 MNHEY, CDR2 SVGAGI. V lost 8 bases to trimming and J lost 10 bases, with 18 bases between them. CDR3 in amino acids: CASGPPPPGSPLHF. CDR3 coding DNA: TGTGCCAGCGGCCCGCCACCACCGGGGTCACCCCTCCACTTT.

The V and J genes are TRBV2 and TRBJ2-7, with D hard to call. V was shortened by 8 bases and J by 1 base, with 12 bases between the two germline ends. CDR3 length: 13 amino acids. Germline values: CDR1 SNHLY, CDR2 FYNNEI. For the CDR3, the DNA is TGTGCCAGCTCAACAGATTCTTCCTACGAGCAGTACTTC. It encodes CASSTDSSYEQYF.

This rearrangement joins TRBV11-2 to TRBJ2-7; 8 bases map to TRBD2. This CDR3 has 14 amino acids. V lost 3 bases and J lost 2; bases outside the gene matches: 3. CDR1 is SGHAT, CDR2 FQNNGV, per germline. The CDR3 nucleotides are TGTGCCAGCAGCTTCCCAGCGGGGGCCTACGAGCAGTACTTC. As protein: CASSFPAGAYEQYF.

The chain uses TRBV20-1 and TRBJ1-1; 7 bases line up with TRBD1. Germline V gene data show CDR1 as DFQATT and CDR2 as SNEGSKA (reference sequence). V dropped 6 bases and J dropped 2; count of bases not matched to a gene: 15. The CDR3 has 16 amino acids. The CDR3 loop reads CSAPRGTQGGNTEAFF. DNA for the CDR3: TGCAGTGCCCCCCGTGGGACTCAGGGGGGCAACACTGAAGCTTTCTTT.

This chain connects TRBV27 to TRBJ1-6; 8 bases map to TRBD1. The germline V gene has CDR1 MNHEY and CDR2 SMNVEV (reference sequence). The CDR3 consists of 16 residues. Unmatched junction bases numbered 9, after V lost 3 bases and J lost 8 bases. Here the CDR3 reads CASSLVQGQDHSPLHF. CDR3 DNA: TGTGCCAGCAGTTTGGTCCAGGGACAGGATCATTCACCCCTCCACTTT.

At least ten counts were recorded for this clonotype. The rearrangement links TRBV4-1 to TRBJ1-4, with 8 bases matching TRBD1. Germline trimming cut 4 bases from V and 0 bases from J; bases unmatched to any gene: 7. CDR3 size: 17 residues. Germline CDR1 reads MGHRA; CDR2 reads YSYEKL. The CDR3 nucleotides are TGCGCCAGCAGCCCCCGGGACAGGCTTGCAACTAATGAAAAACTGTTTTTT. Translating it yields CASSPRDRLATNEKLFF.

This clonotype was seen a handful of times. The chain couples TRBV5-1 to TRBJ2-7, with D possibly being TRBD2 (5 bases). CDR3 length: 14 amino acids. The V gene lost 0 bases and the J gene lost 9 bases, with 16 bases spanning the gap. The germline CDR1 and CDR2 sequences are SGHRS and YFSETQ. CDR3: CASSLEDYGVGQYF. CDR3 bases: TGCGCCAGCAGCTTGGAGGATTACGGGGTCGGGCAGTACTTC.

This sequence joins TRBV11-2 and TRBJ2-3, with 7 bases matching TRBD2. The CDR3 loop spans 15 amino acids. V shed 1 base, J shed 6 bases, and the junction held 7 bases outside the gene matches. CDR1 is SGHAT and CDR2 is FQNNGV in the germline V gene. The CDR3: CASSLGSAGLDTQYF. The DNA for the CDR3 is TGTGCCAGCAGCTTAGGCTCAGCGGGGTTGGATACGCAGTATTTT.

This clonotype has more than one count but fewer than ten. The chain is built from TRBV27 and TRBJ2-5; 10 bases align to TRBD2. Germline trimming cut 3 bases from V and 4 bases from J; bases unmatched to any gene: 5. Germline V gives CDR1 MNHEY, CDR2 SMNVEV (reference sequence). The CDR3 has 15 amino acids. CDR3 nucleotides: TGTGCCAGCAGTTTTCTAGCGGGAGCCTTAGAGACCCAGTACTTC. Translation: CASSFLAGALETQYF.

The chain links TRBV7-2 to TRBJ1-2; D is unclear. The CDR3 covers 13 residues. CDR1 and CDR2 from the germline V gene are SGHTA and FQGNSA. The V end was cut by 2 bases, the J end by 8 bases, with 12 bases between. The CDR3 here is CASSLRSVYGYTF. CDR3 DNA sequence: TGTGCCAGCAGCTTACGGTCGGTTTACGGCTACACCTTC.

Only a few counts were recorded for this clonotype. CDR3 sequence: CASSYAVAGDYIGELFF. The CDR3 region has the DNA TGTGCCAGCAGTTACGCGGTAGCGGGGGATTACATCGGGGAGCTGTTTTTT. The chain is built from TRBV6-5 and TRBJ2-2; 9 bases line up with TRBD2. From germline, CDR1 is MNHEY and CDR2 SVGAGI. Trimming took 2 bases from V and 7 from J; bases not matched to a gene: 11. The CDR3 totals 17 residues.

The rearrangement links TRBV19 to TRBJ1-2, with 7 bases fitting TRBD1. J gave up 2 bases and V 5 bases, and 8 bases lay outside the gene matches. The CDR3 is 15 residues long. Germline CDR1 is LNHDA and CDR2 is SQIVND (reference sequence). This CDR3 reads CASSAYRGPNYGYTF. The CDR3 DNA reads TGTGCCAGTAGTGCGTACAGGGGACCCAACTATGGCTACACCTTC. The full variable domain, rest sourced from reference TRBV19 and TRBJ1-2, is DGGITQSPKYLFRKEGQNVTLSCEQNLNHDAMYWYRQDPGQGLRLIYYSQIVNDFQKGDIAEGYSVSREKKESFPLTVTSAQKNPTAFYLCASSAYRGPNYGYTFGSGTRLTVV.

The V call is TRBV9, the J call TRBJ2-1; D is perhaps TRBD2 (6 bases). With 2 bases removed from V and 3 bases from J, the gap between germline ends came to 12 bases. This CDR3 region has 15 residues. Germline CDR1 reads SGDLS; CDR2 reads YYNGEE. The CDR3 DNA sequence: TGTGCCAGCAGCGTGGGCGGGGACCTCTACAATGAGCAGTTCTTC. Protein sequence: CASSVGGDLYNEQFF.

This sequence joins TRBV4-1 and TRBJ2-3; possibly TRBD2 for D (5 bases). The CDR3 runs 15 residues. V lost 0 bases to trimming and J lost 2 bases, with 9 bases between them. Germline CDR1 MGHRA, CDR2 YSYEKL. The CDR3 loop is CASSQDQRLTDTQYF. As DNA, the CDR3 is TGCGCCAGCAGCCAAGACCAGCGGCTCACAGATACGCAGTATTTT.

The rearrangement uses TRBV10-2 and TRBJ2-7; 7 bases match TRBD1. Per germline, CDR1 WSHSY and CDR2 SAAADI. Unmatched junction bases numbered 9, after V lost 8 bases and J lost 2 bases. The CDR3 is 14 residues long. The CDR3 nucleotides are TGCGCCAGCGGGGGTGGGGACAGTCCCTACGAGCAGTACTTC. Its translation: CASGGGDSPYEQYF.

The chain carries TRBV28 and TRBJ2-7; unclear D gene. Between the trimmed V and J ends, which lost 7 bases and 0 bases, there was a span of 10 bases. The germline V gene encodes CDR1 MDHEN and CDR2 SYDVKM. The CDR3 runs 13 residues. CDR3 DNA sequence: TGTGCCAGCACCGGCACGACCTCCTACGAGCAGTACTTC. Translated: CASTGTTSYEQYF.

The gene calls are TRBV7-9 and TRBJ2-3; 7 positions match TRBD1. The trim removed 6 bases at V and 1 base at J, leaving 4 bases unmatched. The CDR3 has 14 residues. Germline values: CDR1 SEHNR, CDR2 FQNEAQ (reference sequence). In DNA, the CDR3 is TGTGCCAGCAGGGGGACAGATGGCACAGATACGCAGTATTTT. Its translation is CASRGTDGTDTQYF.

This clonotype was recorded a few times. This chain links TRBV20-1 with TRBJ2-2, with 7 bases identical to TRBD1. Germline V gene lookup returns CDR1 DFQATT and CDR2 SNEGSKA (reference sequence). J lost 0 bases, V lost 6 bases, and 4 bases had no gene match. There are 14 residues in the CDR3. CDR3 nucleotides: TGCAGTGCCCCCGACAGGGCGAACACCGGGGAGCTGTTTTTT. It encodes CSAPDRANTGELFF.